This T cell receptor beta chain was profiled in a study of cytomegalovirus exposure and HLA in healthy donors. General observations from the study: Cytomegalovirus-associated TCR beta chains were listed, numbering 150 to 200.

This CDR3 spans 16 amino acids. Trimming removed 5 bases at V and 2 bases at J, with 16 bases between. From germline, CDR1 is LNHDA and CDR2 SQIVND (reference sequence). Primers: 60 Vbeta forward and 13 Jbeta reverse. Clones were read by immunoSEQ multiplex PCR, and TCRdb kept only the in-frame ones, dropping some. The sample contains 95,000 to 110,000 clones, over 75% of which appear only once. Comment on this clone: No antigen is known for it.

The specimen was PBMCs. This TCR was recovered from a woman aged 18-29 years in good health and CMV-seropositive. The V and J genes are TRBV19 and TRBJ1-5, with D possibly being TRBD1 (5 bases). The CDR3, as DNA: TGTGCCAGTAGTGATGAGCCGGGACTTCGCAATCAGCCCCAGCATTTT. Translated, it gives CASSDEPGLRNQPQHF.